This TCR beta chain comes out of a study of blood T cell repertoires in COVID-19 (dated by TCRdb to 2019 to 2021). Turning to the overall study: Samples covering the acute and convalescent phases of COVID-19 were provided by collaborators in the United States, Italy and Spain. The prospective study material was composed of cDNA or gDNA derived from T cells, B-cell-depleted T cells, or PBMCs. Deeply sampled blood TCRbeta repertoires from subjects exposed to, actively infected with, or recovered from COVID-19 were included in the dataset. The repertoires were released in a freely available public database meant as a resource for research on the immune response to SARS-CoV-2. The samples were drawn from the first 160 participants of the ongoing ImmuneRACE study and from more than 1,000 subjects provided by 6 global collaborators. Nearly every sample came with metadata listing a de-identified subject ID, COVID-19 status, age in years and sex. Where available, HLA class I and class II types were taken from metadata supplied by the sample provider and were not determined by assay-based typing. Broader findings and caveats from the paper: How much clinical and demographic metadata was included differed by source and by participant, and the metadata was provided uncurated.

With respect to this clone: This clone's antigen is unknown. No base quality information exists; no much larger clone differs at one position.

The CDR3 numbers 17 residues from cysteine through phenylalanine. Only CDR3 DNA is held: 51 bases, read in frame from base 1. V is clipped by 4 bases and J by 1 base, and the sequence between their germline boundaries is 14 bases long. Looking up the germline V gene yields CDR1 MRHNA and CDR2 SNTAGT. At one collaborating source in Seattle, patients were enrolled during active infection and were followed longitudinally through the course of disease. Each collaborating institution followed its own protocols to collect whole blood in K2EDTA tubes. Collaborator samples were shipped for TCRbeta analysis as frozen whole blood, isolated PBMCs, or DNA extracted from either sample type. The immunoSEQ Assay, a bias-controlled multiplex PCR, was used to amplify TCRbeta CDR3 regions from genomic DNA. The study's processing was this. The number of nucleated cells in each sample was estimated by amplification of reference gene primers within the assay. To quantify the absolute abundance of each unique TCRbeta CDR3 rearrangement, sequence reads were collapsed and filtered. For each sample, productive Simpson clonality was calculated as the square root of Simpson's diversity index across productive rearrangements. TCRdb stores this immuneACCESS table with in-frame sequences only. Part of the clones is absent; in the studies checked, under half of the shortfall reflects unresolved V genes, and no reason is known for the rest. That table gives V, J and clone size, and the DNA gave D and trimming. The sample contains around 160,000 clones, 90% to 95% of them found a single time. Of the sample, less than 2% falls within the top ten clones.

This TCR was recovered from a woman in her sixties or seventies with COVID-19, enrolled during active disease. The chain uses TRBV6-4 and TRBJ2-6, with a tentative D gene TRBD1 over 6 matching bases. The sample comprised peripheral blood. The nucleotides are TGTGCCAGCAGTGGCTCGACAGGCGCTTCTGGGGCCAACGTCCTGACTTTC. Its coded protein is CASSGSTGASGANVLTF.